The sequence of this T cell receptor beta chain was determined in a study of blood T cell repertoires in COVID-19. This CDR3 is built from 15 residues. The germline V and J ends were trimmed by 5 bases and 0 bases, with 13 bases remaining between them. Germline V lookup: CDR1 KGHDR, CDR2 SFDVKD. This clone was picked up one time. Clones were sequenced by immunoSEQ multiplex PCR, and TCRdb holds only the in-frame ones, with some missing. This sample has fewer than 30,000 clones; 81% occur once, and the top ten carry around half. The sequenced sample consisted of peripheral blood. The origin of this receptor is a man over 45 with active or convalescent COVID-19. This sequence joins TRBV24-1 and TRBJ2-7, with D possibly being TRBD2 (5 bases). The CDR3 is CATSGSDSSSYEQYF. CDR3 sequence (DNA): TGTGCCACCAGTGGTAGCGATTCGAGCTCCTACGAGCAGTACTTC.